Listed below are T cell receptor beta chains from one sample, sequenced in a study of OX40 agonist ivuxolimab in advanced cancers. Assay used: immunoSEQ multiplex PCR; TCRdb lists only in-frame clones, some missing. The sample yields tens of thousands of clones, 70% to 90% seen once. Sequences were derived from CD4+ or CD8+ T cells sorted from blood, sampled in a trial of the OX40 agonist ivuxolimab. These receptor sequences come from an adult with an advanced solid tumor such as melanoma, head and neck, liver or kidney cancer. CDR3s include the opening cysteine and the closing phenylalanine or tryptophan. The D gene is left open where the match is weak. Some rows mark clone size as missing; the rest say once, few, many or name a class of expanded clone.

TRBJ1-4,.,TRBV28,.,CASSPRKVAYAEKLFF,TGTGCCAGCAGCCCTCGAAAGGTGGCGTATGCTGAAAAACTGTTTTTT
TRBJ2-7,TRBD1,TRBV6-1,.,CASRPTGGPYEQYF,TGTGCCAGCAGGCCGACAGGGGGGCCCTACGAGCAGTACTTC
TRBJ1-2,.,TRBV6-6,.,CASRADGVYGYTF,TGTGCCAGCAGGGCGGACGGGGTCTATGGCTACACCTTC
TRBJ2-1,.,TRBV6-6,once,CASSPRRNEQFF,TGTGCCAGCAGCCCCCGAAGGAATGAGCAGTTCTTC
TRBJ2-5,.,TRBV27,.,CASSQGYQETQYF,TGTGCCAGCAGCCAAGGGTACCAAGAGACCCAGTACTTC
TRBJ2-3,TRBD2,TRBV28,few,CASSRLAGETDTQYF,TGTGCCAGCAGCCGTCTAGCGGGAGAGACAGATACGCAGTATTTT
TRBJ1-5,.,TRBV19,.,CASSIRDQPQHF,TGTGCCAGTAGTATCAGAGATCAGCCCCAGCATTTT
TRBJ2-7,TRBD2,TRBV5-1,once,CASSGGLAGLYEQYF,TGCGCCAGCAGCGGGGGCCTAGCGGGCCTCTACGAGCAGTACTTC
TRBJ2-7,.,TRBV6-5,.,CASSEARGEQYF,TGTGCCAGCAGCGAAGCGAGGGGCGAGCAGTACTTC
TRBJ2-6,.,TRBV27,.,CASSPSWGRAVSGANVLTF,TGTGCCAGCAGTCCATCCTGGGGCCGAGCGGTCTCGGGGGCCAACGTCCTGACTTTC
TRBJ2-7,TRBD1,TRBV7-9,medium-sized,CASSFTTGQGQYEQYF,TGTGCCAGCAGCTTTACCACGGGACAGGGGCAGTACGAGCAGTACTTC
TRBJ1-1,.,TRBV27,.,CASSPAGRGTEAFF,TGTGCCAGCAGTCCCGCGGGGAGGGGCACTGAAGCTTTCTTT
TRBJ2-2,TRBD1,TRBV6-5,once,CASRTQGKAGELFF,TGTGCCAGCAGAACACAGGGGAAGGCCGGGGAGCTGTTTTTT
TRBJ2-2,.,TRBV6-1,.,CASSELSWANTGELFF,TGTGCCAGCAGTGAACTAAGCTGGGCGAACACCGGGGAGCTGTTTTTT
TRBJ2-1,.,TRBV11-3,.,CASSSGPRRANEQFF,TGTGCCAGCAGCTCCGGACCTAGAAGGGCCAATGAGCAGTTCTTC
TRBJ2-7,.,TRBV10-3,few,CAISRDAAYEQYF,TGTGCCATCAGCCGGGACGCAGCCTACGAGCAGTACTTC
TRBJ1-1,TRBD1,TRBV19,.,CASRSTGGGFGAFF,TGTGCCAGTAGGTCGACAGGGGGCGGTTTCGGAGCTTTCTTT
TRBJ2-3,TRBD2,TRBV5-1,.,CASKRGASTDTQYF,TGCGCCAGCAAGCGGGGGGCGAGCACAGATACGCAGTATTTT
TRBJ2-5,.,TRBV11-3,.,CASSGEEQETQYF,TGTGCCAGCAGCGGAGAGGAGCAAGAGACCCAGTACTTC
TRBJ1-1,.,TRBV28,.,CASSLANRIGENEAFF,TGTGCCAGCAGTTTAGCGAACAGGATCGGCGAAAATGAAGCTTTCTTT
TRBJ2-5,.,TRBV7-3,.,CASSSGPQVGGSETQYF,TGTGCCAGCAGTTCAGGGCCCCAGGTGGGAGGATCGGAGACCCAGTACTTC
TRBJ1-3,.,TRBV18,.,CASSSSQRSSGNTIYF,TGTGCCAGCTCAAGCTCACAGCGAAGCTCTGGAAACACCATATATTTT
TRBJ1-1,.,TRBV11-3,.,CASSLDSRNTEAFF,TGTGCCAGCAGCTTGGACAGCAGGAACACTGAAGCTTTCTTT
TRBJ2-2,TRBD2,TRBV19,.,CASSPLAGGLGELFF,TGTGCCAGTAGTCCACTAGCGGGAGGCCTGGGGGAGCTGTTTTTT
TRBJ2-7,.,TRBV5-4,.,CASSLGGTAREQYF,TGTGCCAGCAGCTTGGGCGGGACAGCAAGGGAGCAGTACTTC
TRBJ2-3,.,TRBV11-2,.,CASSVARGTDTQYF,TGTGCCAGCAGCGTCGCCCGGGGCACAGATACGCAGTATTTT
TRBJ1-2,TRBD1,TRBV28,.,CASSQQPGTGDYGYTF,TGTGCCAGCAGTCAGCAACCCGGGACAGGCGACTATGGCTACACCTTC
TRBJ2-1,TRBD2,TRBV7-9,.,CASSSLGLAGPEQFF,TGTGCCAGCAGCTCCCTGGGACTAGCCGGGCCTGAGCAGTTCTTC
TRBJ2-4,TRBD1,TRBV5-6,.,CASSSTFEPGQGPIQYF,TGTGCCAGCAGCTCAACATTCGAACCGGGACAGGGGCCCATTCAGTACTTC
TRBJ2-7,.,TRBV27,.,CASSPLRHPYEQYF,TGTGCCAGCAGTCCCCTAAGACACCCCTACGAGCAGTACTTC
TRBJ1-1,.,TRBV7-3,medium-sized,CASSLFGRLNTEAFF,TGTGCCAGCAGCTTATTTGGCAGACTGAACACTGAAGCTTTCTTT
TRBJ2-7,TRBD1,TRBV10-1,once,CASSDGGTGETYEQYF,TGCGCCAGCAGTGACGGGGGGACAGGGGAAACCTACGAGCAGTACTTC
TRBJ2-7,TRBD1,TRBV28,.,CASRESGTGSNEQYF,TGTGCCAGCAGGGAATCCGGGACAGGGTCGAACGAGCAGTACTTC
TRBJ1-5,.,TRBV6-6,few,CASSPQVNQPQHF,TGTGCCAGCAGCCCCCAGGTCAATCAGCCCCAGCATTTT
TRBJ1-5,.,TRBV29-1,few,CSVAGFGQPQHF,TGCAGCGTTGCCGGGTTTGGGCAGCCCCAGCATTTT
TRBJ1-1,.,TRBV5-4,once,CASSLAVGDTEAFF,TGTGCCAGCAGCTTAGCGGTAGGGGACACTGAAGCTTTCTTT